This T cell receptor beta chain was identified during a study of cytomegalovirus exposure and HLA in healthy donors. Study observations and caveats: Roughly uniform sequencing depth across donors was assumed, possibly incorrectly. Productive rates of about 90% or about 30% were seen for most TCR beta V segments in an earlier analysis. A later analysis reported that several of the most significant clusters appeared to be linked to common viral pathogens, among them Epstein-Barr virus. Later findings reportedly placed an Asian-associated ancestry cluster below the approximately 670-donor mean for N-insertions.

The PCR employed 60 Vbeta primers together with 13 Jbeta primers. Measured with immunoSEQ multiplex PCR; TCRdb has only the in-frame clones, and not every one. This sample has about 64,000 clones, with more than 60% found just once. Turning to this clone: Its antigen is not known.

The V end lost 1 base, the J end lost 2 bases, and 18 bases lay between the germline ends. CDR3 length equals 17 residues. The sample comprised PBMCs. V usage is TRBV5-7 and J usage is TRBJ1-1; D ambiguous. TRBV5-7 has ORF status, its function being uncertain. The sequence derives from a male donor in good health and CMV-seropositive. The CDR3, as DNA: TGTGCCAGCAGCTTGAGCGTTTCGTTGGGTCGAAACACTGAAGCTTTCTTT. It specifies CASSLSVSLGRNTEAFF.